The entry below describes one TCR beta chain. The sample originates from a study of long-term antiretroviral therapy in people with HIV. The authors ran the immunoSEQ assay, v3.0, at survey level. TCRdb keeps only in-frame clones here, not all; method: immunoSEQ multiplex PCR. The table has some 17,000 clones, 65% to 85% seen once; the top ten hold approximately 4.2%. The germline gives CDR1 SGHDT, CDR2 YYEEEE. CDR3 length: 15 amino acids. The ends were cut back, 3 bases at V and 4 bases at J, with 14 bases in the middle. The J gene is TRBJ2-1, the V gene TRBV5-6; a possible D gene is TRBD2 (6 bases). The source was unsorted PBMCs, collected 0.1 years before starting antiretroviral therapy. The receptor comes from a man between 18 and 35 years old with HIV. The CDR3 DNA is TGTGCCAGCAGCTCTCGACTAGACCCTTACAATGAGCAGTTCTTC. Its protein is CASSSRLDPYNEQFF.